Below are 15 T cell receptor beta chains sequenced from a single sample in a study of cytomegalovirus exposure and HLA in healthy donors. Assay: immunoSEQ multiplex PCR; the TCRdb copy retains only in-frame clones and omits some. The sample lists about 200,000 clones; about 81% were seen once. The sequenced material came from PBMCs. The origin of the receptors is a woman aged 25 to 45 in good health and CMV-seronegative.

V usage is TRBV5-4 and J usage is TRBJ1-6; a possible D gene is TRBD1 (6 bases). CDR3 length: 15 amino acids. Between the trimmed V and J ends, which lost 0 bases and 14 bases, there was a span of 18 bases. CDR1 and CDR2 from the germline V gene are SGHNT and YYREEE (reference sequence). Here the CDR3 reads CASSLGGTPLRTLHF. CDR3 DNA sequence: TGTGCCAGCAGCTTGGGTGGGACACCACTGAGAACCCTCCACTTT.

V is TRBV5-4 and J is TRBJ1-1, with unresolved D. The germline CDR1 and CDR2 sequences are SGHNT and YYREEE (reference sequence). This CDR3 has 14 residues. Trimming pared 0 bases from V and 2 bases from J, leaving 8 bases between. This chain's CDR3 is CASSLARFNTEAFF. CDR3 in DNA: TGTGCCAGCAGCTTGGCGCGGTTCAACACTGAAGCTTTCTTT.

This clone came up a few times. V gene TRBV11-3 combines with J gene TRBJ2-7, with D unclear. This CDR3 is 14 amino acids long. The V end lost 0 bases, the J end lost 7 bases, and 13 bases lay between the germline ends. In germline, CDR1 is SGHNT, CDR2 YENEEA. The CDR3 DNA reads TGTGCCAGCAGCTTAGAGACTCCCATTCGGGAGCAGTACTTC. Its translation is CASSLETPIREQYF. Full variable domain (remainder filled in from reference TRBV11-3 and TRBJ2-7): EAGVVQSPRYKIIEKKQPVAFWCNPISGHNTLYWYLQNLGQGPELLIRYENEEAVDDSQLPKDRFSAERLKGVDSTLKIQPAELGDSAVYLCASSLETPIREQYFGPGTRLTVT.

CDR3 loop: CASRPGTSGGYEQYF. The DNA for the CDR3 is TGTGCCAGCAGACCCGGGACTAGCGGGGGGTACGAGCAGTACTTC. The chain is built from TRBV6-6 and TRBJ2-7, with 15 bases identical to TRBD2. The trim removed 6 bases at V and 4 bases at J, leaving 4 bases unmatched. Germline assignment: CDR1 MNHNY and CDR2 SVGAGI (reference sequence). This CDR3 is 15 amino acids long.

The J gene is TRBJ1-2, the V gene TRBV18; tentatively, D is TRBD1 (6 bases). This CDR3 is 15 amino acids long. V was pared by 2 bases and J by 6 bases, with 16 bases between. The germline gives CDR1 KGHSH, CDR2 LQKENI. For the CDR3, the DNA is TGTGCCAGCTCACCATCTACAGGGTTCCTAAATGGCTACACCTTC. Translated: CASSPSTGFLNGYTF.

This clone came up once. V and J are TRBV5-1 and TRBJ2-7; the match to TRBD2 covers 7 bases. CDR3 length equals 14 residues. Per the germline V gene, CDR1 is SGHRS and CDR2 is YFSETQ. J was trimmed by 2 bases and V by 4 bases; bases with no gene match: 6. The CDR3: CASSVRAGTYEQYF. DNA of the CDR3: TGCGCCAGCAGCGTCAGAGCGGGGACCTACGAGCAGTACTTC.

This chain joins TRBV30 and TRBJ1-3; tentative D call: TRBD1 (6 bases). Germline CDR1 reads GTSNPN; CDR2 reads SVGIG (reference sequence). V lost 7 bases and J lost 0, with 7 bases in between. CDR3 length: 12 amino acids. In nucleotides, the CDR3 is TGTGCCTCCAGGGGCTCTGGAAACACCATATATTTT. Protein sequence: CASRGSGNTIYF.

This chain connects TRBV19 to TRBJ1-2; D is perhaps TRBD1 (5 bases). The CDR3 has 16 residues. The germline gives CDR1 LNHDA, CDR2 SQIVND (reference sequence). V shed 0 bases and J shed 4 bases, with 15 bases lying between them. CDR3 sequence: CASSIDGGRVGYGYTF. CDR3 bases: TGTGCCAGTAGTATAGACGGCGGCAGGGTGGGCTATGGCTACACCTTC.

This chain connects TRBV5-6 to TRBJ1-3; 7 positions agree with TRBD1. J lost 7 bases, V lost 0 bases, and 16 bases had no gene match. CDR1 and CDR2 (germline): SGHDT, YYEEEE. The CDR3 extends over 18 amino acids. The CDR3 DNA reads TGTGCCAGCAGCTTGGACTTCGGACAGGCCAAGAAGAGGAACACCATATATTTT. Amino acid sequence: CASSLDFGQAKKRNTIYF.

The chain carries TRBV19 and TRBJ1-5, with D possibly TRBD1 on 6 matching bases. The V end was cut by 10 bases, the J end by 11 bases, with 24 bases between. Germline V gene data show CDR1 as LNHDA and CDR2 as SQIVND (reference sequence). There are 14 residues in the CDR3. CDR3 bases: TGTGCCACCAACCATCCCAGGGGCCGACCCGCCCAGCATTTT. Protein product: CATNHPRGRPAQHF.

J is TRBJ1-4 and V is TRBV5-1, with D possibly TRBD1 on 5 matching bases. The CDR3 totals 15 residues. V dropped 4 bases and J dropped 8 bases, with 18 bases sitting between them. The germline V gene has CDR1 SGHRS and CDR2 YFSETQ. CDR3 coding DNA: TGCGCCAGCAGCAACGGACACCCGAGAATCGAAAAACTGTTTTTT. It encodes CASSNGHPRIEKLFF.

This chain uses TRBV19 with TRBJ1-5; TRBD1 matches 7 bases. V lost 6 bases and J lost 3; bases outside the gene matches: 2. This CDR3 comprises 13 residues. From germline, CDR1 is LNHDA and CDR2 SQIVND (reference sequence). CDR3 nucleotide sequence: TGTGCCAGTAGCGACAGGGACAATCAGCCCCAGCATTTT. Translation: CASSDRDNQPQHF.

As to this clone: Other nucleotide sequences in the sample specify the same CDR3. The chain links TRBV27 to TRBJ1-5, with D tentatively TRBD1 (5 bases). The CDR3 consists of 12 residues. V was pared by 6 bases and J by 7 bases, with 10 bases between. Germline CDR1 reads MNHEY; CDR2 reads SMNVEV (reference sequence). CDR3 amino acids: CASRGPGQPQHF. For the CDR3, the DNA is TGTGCCAGCAGGGGGCCCGGGCAGCCCCAGCATTTT.

The chain couples TRBV2 to TRBJ2-5; 9 bases agree with TRBD2. Per the germline V gene, CDR1 is SNHLY and CDR2 is FYNNEI. The J segment lost 4 bases and the V segment lost 4 bases, leaving 7 bases of the junction unmatched. The CDR3 is 15 residues long. This CDR3 is CASSGQRGVRETQYF. The CDR3 DNA sequence: TGTGCCAGCAGTGGACAGCGGGGGGTACGAGAGACCCAGTACTTC.

The chain combines TRBV15 with TRBJ2-4; 10 bases match TRBD2. V shed 3 bases, J shed 0 bases, and the junction held 2 bases outside the gene matches. This CDR3 is 16 amino acids long. Germline CDR1 LNHNV, CDR2 YYDKDF (reference sequence). This CDR3 is CATSREREGAKNIQYF. The CDR3 DNA sequence: TGTGCCACCAGCAGGGAGCGGGAGGGAGCCAAAAACATTCAGTACTTC.